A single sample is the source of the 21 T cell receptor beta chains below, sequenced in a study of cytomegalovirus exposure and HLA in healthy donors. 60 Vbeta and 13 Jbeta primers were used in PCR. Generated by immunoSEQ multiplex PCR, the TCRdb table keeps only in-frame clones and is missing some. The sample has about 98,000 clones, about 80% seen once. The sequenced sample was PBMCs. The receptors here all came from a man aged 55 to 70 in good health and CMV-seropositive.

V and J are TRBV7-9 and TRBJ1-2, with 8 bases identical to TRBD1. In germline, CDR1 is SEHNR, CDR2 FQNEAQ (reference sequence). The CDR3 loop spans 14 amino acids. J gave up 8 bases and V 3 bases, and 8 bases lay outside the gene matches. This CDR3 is CASSFLTGEGGYTF. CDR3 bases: TGTGCCAGCAGCTTCCTGACAGGGGAGGGGGGCTACACCTTC.

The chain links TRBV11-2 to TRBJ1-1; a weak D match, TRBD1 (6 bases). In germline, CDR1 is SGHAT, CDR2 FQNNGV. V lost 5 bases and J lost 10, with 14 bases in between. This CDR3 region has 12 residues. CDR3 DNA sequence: TGTGCCAGCAGCCAACAGGGTTCGCGAGCTTTCTTT. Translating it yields CASSQQGSRAFF.

CDR3 nucleotides: TGTGCCAGCAGGGGCCCCACTGGGACAGGGGGAGGGACTGAAGCTTTCTTT. This translates into CASRGPTGTGGGTEAFF. This rearrangement joins TRBV2 to TRBJ1-1; 11 nucleotides align to TRBD1. Germline V gives CDR1 SNHLY, CDR2 FYNNEI. The CDR3 length is 17 residues. After removal of 6 bases from V and 5 bases from J, the junction contained 14 bases not matched to a gene. Together with reference TRBV2 and TRBJ1-1, the CDR3 gives the full variable domain: EPEVTQTPSHQVTQMGQEVILRCVPISNHLYFYWYRQILGQKVEFLVSFYNNEISEKSEIFDDQFSVERPDGSNFTLKIRSTKLEDSAMYFCASRGPTGTGGGTEAFFGQGTRLTVV.

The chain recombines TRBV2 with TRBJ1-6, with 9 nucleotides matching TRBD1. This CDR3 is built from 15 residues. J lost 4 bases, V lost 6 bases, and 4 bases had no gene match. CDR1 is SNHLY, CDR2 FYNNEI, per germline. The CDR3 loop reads CASSVGQGYNSPLHF. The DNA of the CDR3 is TGTGCCAGCAGCGTCGGACAGGGGTATAATTCACCCCTCCACTTT.

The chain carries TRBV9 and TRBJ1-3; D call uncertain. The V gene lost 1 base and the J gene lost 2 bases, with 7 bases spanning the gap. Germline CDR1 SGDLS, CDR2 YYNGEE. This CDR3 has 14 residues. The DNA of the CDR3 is TGTGCCAGCAGCGTAAGGGAGGCTGGAAACACCATATATTTT. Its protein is CASSVREAGNTIYF.

This CDR3 is CASSLGGSSYEQYF. CDR3 nucleotides: TGTGCCAGCAGCTTAGGGGGCAGCTCCTACGAGCAGTACTTC. The rearrangement joins TRBV5-5 to TRBJ2-7; 7 bases fit TRBD1. V was clipped by 2 bases and J by 0 bases; unmatched bases: 2. This CDR3 is built from 14 residues. Germline V gives CDR1 SGHKS, CDR2 YYEKEE (reference sequence).

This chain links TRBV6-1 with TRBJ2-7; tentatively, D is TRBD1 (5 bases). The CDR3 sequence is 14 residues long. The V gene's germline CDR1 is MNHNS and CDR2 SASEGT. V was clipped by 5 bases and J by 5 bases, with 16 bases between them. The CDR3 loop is CASSSGAGFNEQYF. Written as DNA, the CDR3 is TGTGCCAGCAGTTCCGGTGCAGGGTTTAACGAGCAGTACTTC.

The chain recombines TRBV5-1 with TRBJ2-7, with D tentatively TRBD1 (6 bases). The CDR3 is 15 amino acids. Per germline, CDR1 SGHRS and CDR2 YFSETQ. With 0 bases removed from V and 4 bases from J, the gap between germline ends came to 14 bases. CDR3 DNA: TGCGCCAGCAGCTTGGCACCGACAGGCAGATACGAGCAGTACTTC. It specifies CASSLAPTGRYEQYF.

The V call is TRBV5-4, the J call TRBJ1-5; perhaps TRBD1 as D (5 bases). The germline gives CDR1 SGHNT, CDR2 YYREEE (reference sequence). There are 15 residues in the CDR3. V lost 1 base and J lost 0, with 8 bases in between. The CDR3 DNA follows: TGTGCCAGCAGCTTGATCAGGGATAGCAATCAGCCCCAGCATTTT. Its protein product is CASSLIRDSNQPQHF.

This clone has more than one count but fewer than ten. The CDR3 loop is CASSSGQGTTGELFF. The CDR3 DNA sequence: TGTGCCAGCAGTTCGGGACAGGGGACCACCGGGGAGCTGTTTTTT. This chain uses TRBV5-4 with TRBJ2-2; 10 bases are shared with TRBD1. Germline-derived CDR1 and CDR2 are SGHNT and YYREEE (reference sequence). V lost 5 bases to trimming and J lost 4 bases; unmatched junction nucleotides: 5. The CDR3 consists of 15 residues.

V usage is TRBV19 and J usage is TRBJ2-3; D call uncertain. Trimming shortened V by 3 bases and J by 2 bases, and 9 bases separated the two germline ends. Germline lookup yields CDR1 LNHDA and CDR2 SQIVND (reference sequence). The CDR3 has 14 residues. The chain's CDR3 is CASSMSLPTDTQYF. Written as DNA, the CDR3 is TGTGCCAGTAGTATGAGCTTGCCCACAGATACGCAGTATTTT.

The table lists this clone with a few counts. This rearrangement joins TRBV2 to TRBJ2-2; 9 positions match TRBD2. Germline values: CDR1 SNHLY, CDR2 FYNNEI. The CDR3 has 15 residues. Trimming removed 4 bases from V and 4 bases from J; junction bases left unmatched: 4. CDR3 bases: TGTGCCAGCAGTGTCTTGCGGGGGGGCACCGGGGAGCTGTTTTTT. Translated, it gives CASSVLRGGTGELFF.

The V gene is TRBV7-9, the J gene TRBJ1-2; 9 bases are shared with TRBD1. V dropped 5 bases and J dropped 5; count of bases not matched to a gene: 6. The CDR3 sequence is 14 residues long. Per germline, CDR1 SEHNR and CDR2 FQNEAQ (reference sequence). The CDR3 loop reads CASSMDRGSYGYTF. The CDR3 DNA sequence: TGTGCCAGCAGCATGGACAGGGGTTCATATGGCTACACCTTC.

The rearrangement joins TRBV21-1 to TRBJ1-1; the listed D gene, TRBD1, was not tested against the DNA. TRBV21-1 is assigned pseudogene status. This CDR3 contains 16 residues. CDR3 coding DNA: TGTGCCAGTGGACCGGGACAGGGGGCGCTGAACACTGAAGCTTTCTTT. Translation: CASGPGQGALNTEAFF.

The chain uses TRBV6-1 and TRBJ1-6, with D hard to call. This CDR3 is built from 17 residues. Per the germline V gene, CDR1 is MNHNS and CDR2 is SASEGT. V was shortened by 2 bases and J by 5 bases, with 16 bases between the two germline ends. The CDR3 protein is CASSEIGTGSNNSPLHF. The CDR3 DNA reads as TGTGCCAGCAGTGAAATTGGTACGGGGTCCAATAATTCACCCCTCCACTTT.

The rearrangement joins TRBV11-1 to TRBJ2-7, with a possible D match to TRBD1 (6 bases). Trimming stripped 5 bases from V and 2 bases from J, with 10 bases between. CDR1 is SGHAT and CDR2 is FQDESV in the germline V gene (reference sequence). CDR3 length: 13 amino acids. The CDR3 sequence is CASSLQGPYEQYF. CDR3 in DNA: TGTGCCAGCAGCCTACAGGGTCCCTACGAGCAGTACTTC.

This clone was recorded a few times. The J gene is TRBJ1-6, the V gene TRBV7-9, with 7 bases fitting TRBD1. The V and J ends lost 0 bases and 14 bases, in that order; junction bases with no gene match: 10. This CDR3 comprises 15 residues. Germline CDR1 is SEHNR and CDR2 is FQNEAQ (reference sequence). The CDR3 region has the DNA TGTGCCAGCAGCTTAGCGCGGGACAGAGATTTGACCCTCCACTTT. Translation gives CASSLARDRDLTLHF. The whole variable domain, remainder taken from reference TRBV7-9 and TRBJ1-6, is DTGVSQNPRHKITKRGQNVTFRCDPISEHNRLYWYRQTLGQGPEFLTYFQNEAQLEKSRLLSDRFSAERPKGSFSTLEIQRTEQGDSAMYLCASSLARDRDLTLHFGNGTRLTVT.

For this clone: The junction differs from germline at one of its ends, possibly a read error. DNA of the CDR3: TGTGCCATCAGTGAAAAGACGGGGGGCCCCTTCCCTTCTTTT. It encodes CAISEKTGGPFPSF. This chain links TRBV10-3 with TRBJ2-3, with D possibly matching TRBD2 (7 bases). The germline gives CDR1 ENHRY, CDR2 SYGVKD. The CDR3 is 14 residues long.

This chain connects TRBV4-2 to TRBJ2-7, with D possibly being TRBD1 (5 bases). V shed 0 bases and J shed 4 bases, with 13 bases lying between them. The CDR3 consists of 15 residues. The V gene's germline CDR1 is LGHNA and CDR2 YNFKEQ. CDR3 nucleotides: TGTGCCAGCAGCCAAGATGGTACAGGTGGATACGAGCAGTACTTC. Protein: CASSQDGTGGYEQYF.

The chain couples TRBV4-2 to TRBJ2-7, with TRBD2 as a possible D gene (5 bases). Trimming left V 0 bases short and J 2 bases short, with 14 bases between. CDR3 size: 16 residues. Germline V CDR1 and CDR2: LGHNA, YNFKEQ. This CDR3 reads CASSQEPSGPTYEQYF. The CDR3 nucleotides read TGTGCCAGCAGCCAAGAGCCGAGCGGACCCACCTACGAGCAGTACTTC.

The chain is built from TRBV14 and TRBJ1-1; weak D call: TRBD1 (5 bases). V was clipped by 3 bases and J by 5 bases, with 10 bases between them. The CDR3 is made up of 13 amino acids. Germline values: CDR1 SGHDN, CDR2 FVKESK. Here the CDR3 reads CASSHRGRTEAFF. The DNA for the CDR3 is TGTGCCAGCAGCCATAGGGGTCGGACTGAAGCTTTCTTT.